The next 10 T cell receptor beta chains were all read from a single sample in a study of T cells after somatic rescue of genetic block. Measured with immunoSEQ multiplex PCR; TCRdb has only the in-frame clones, and not every one. This sample has roughly 92,000 clones; more than 80% occur once, and the top ten carry around 1.6%. Sequenced material: peripheral blood mononuclear cells (PBMCs). The receptors shown here come from a woman aged 18-29 years.

CDR3 sequence: CASSLQVGNTEAFF. The DNA for the CDR3 is TGTGCCAGCAGTTTGCAGGTCGGGAACACTGAAGCTTTCTTT. This chain uses TRBV27 with TRBJ1-1; D unclear. CDR3 length: 14 residues. CDR1 and CDR2 from the germline V gene are MNHEY and SMNVEV (reference sequence). V was trimmed by 3 bases and J by 1 base, leaving 9 bases between them.

This clone was counted between two and nine times. The CDR3 DNA reads TGTGCCAGCACTGGGGCCATGAACACTGAAGCTTTCTTT. It translates to CASTGAMNTEAFF. This chain links TRBV27 with TRBJ1-1; D perhaps matches TRBD1 (5 bases). The CDR3 has 13 residues. V was pared by 7 bases and J by 0 bases, with 9 bases between. Germline CDR1 MNHEY, CDR2 SMNVEV (reference sequence).

V is TRBV7-8 and J is TRBJ2-5, with 7 bases fitting TRBD2. Germline CDR1 reads SGHVS; CDR2 reads FQNEAQ. Germline trimming cut 3 bases from V and 5 bases from J; bases unmatched to any gene: 6. The CDR3 runs 14 residues. CDR3 sequence (DNA): TGTGCCAGCAGCTTTGGACTAGTTGGGGAGACCCAGTACTTC. Amino acid sequence: CASSFGLVGETQYF.

V gene TRBV5-1 combines with J gene TRBJ2-1, with D uncertain. Trimming took 0 bases from V and 7 from J, leaving 8 bases between them. The CDR3 runs to 13 residues. Germline lookup yields CDR1 SGHRS and CDR2 YFSETQ. The CDR3 reads CASSLVAGNEQFF. In DNA, the CDR3 is TGCGCCAGCAGCTTGGTTGCCGGGAATGAGCAGTTCTTC.

By share of the sample, this clone is medium-sized (0.01 to 0.1%). The rearrangement joins TRBV27 to TRBJ1-1, with D possibly being TRBD1 (6 bases). Germline CDR1 MNHEY, CDR2 SMNVEV (reference sequence). There are 14 residues in the CDR3. V lost 2 bases and J 3 bases, leaving 10 bases between the germline ends. CDR3: CASSLTGRDTEAFF. In nucleotides, the CDR3 is TGTGCCAGCAGTTTAACAGGGAGGGACACTGAAGCTTTCTTT.

To note about this clone: Other DNA sequences in the same sample also yield this CDR3. The chain uses TRBV20-1 and TRBJ2-5; no clear D gene. In germline, CDR1 is DFQATT, CDR2 SNEGSKA (reference sequence). The CDR3 loop spans 11 amino acids. Deletions cut 1 base from V and 4 bases from J, with 4 bases between. The CDR3 region has the DNA TGCAGTGCTAGAGGGGGAGAGACCCAGTACTTC. Translated: CSARGGETQYF.

The rearrangement uses TRBV19 and TRBJ1-2; the D gene is possibly TRBD1 (6 bases). Trimming stripped 7 bases from V and 0 bases from J, with 12 bases between. CDR1 and CDR2 from the germline V gene are LNHDA and SQIVND (reference sequence). This CDR3 has 14 residues. This CDR3 is CASTPTGTNYGYTF. The CDR3 coding sequence is TGTGCCAGTACTCCGACAGGTACTAACTATGGCTACACCTTC.

The chain carries TRBV6-6 and TRBJ2-7; tentatively, D is TRBD2 (6 bases). Between the trimmed V and J ends, which lost 4 bases and 0 bases, there was a span of 13 bases. The CDR3 is 15 amino acids. The germline V gene has CDR1 MNHNY and CDR2 SVGAGI (reference sequence). CDR3 DNA: TGTGCCAGCAGTTTCCTGGCTAGCGTCTCCTACGAGCAGTACTTC. It encodes CASSFLASVSYEQYF.

The chain uses TRBV5-1 and TRBJ1-1, with D perhaps TRBD1 (5 bases). Per germline, CDR1 SGHRS and CDR2 YFSETQ. This CDR3 has 15 residues. Trimming took 0 bases from V and 5 from J, leaving 14 bases between them. Here the CDR3 reads CASSLESGKWTEAFF. In DNA form, the CDR3 reads TGCGCCAGCAGCTTGGAGTCAGGGAAGTGGACTGAAGCTTTCTTT.

The genes are TRBV28 and TRBJ2-7; D uncertain. CDR3 length equals 14 residues. Trimming stripped 0 bases from V and 5 bases from J, with 11 bases between. Germline V gene data show CDR1 as MDHEN and CDR2 as SYDVKM. Here the CDR3 reads CASSLWAGPNEQYF. The CDR3 DNA reads as TGTGCCAGCAGTTTATGGGCCGGGCCCAACGAGCAGTACTTC.